What follows is one T cell receptor beta chain and its context. V lost 3 bases to trimming and J lost 4 bases; unmatched junction nucleotides: 11. The CDR3 runs 16 residues. Germline lookup yields CDR1 LGHNA and CDR2 YNFKEQ. The sample belongs to a study of blood T cell repertoires in COVID-19. Background on the study: COVID-19 samples from acute and convalescent phases originated in the United States, Italy and Spain.

In the source study's methods: Nucleated cell number was recorded as an estimate derived from reference gene primer amplification. Generated by immunoSEQ multiplex PCR, the TCRdb table keeps only in-frame clones and is missing some. That table furnishes V, J and clone size, whereas the DNA furnished D and trimming. The sample shows roughly 230,000 clones, nearly 90% of them seen only once. The Seattle patients joined while their infection was active and were tracked longitudinally afterward. The chain has TRBV4-2 and TRBJ1-2, with 7 bases lining up with TRBD1. Sequencing used peripheral blood. This TCR was recovered from a woman in her fifties or sixties with COVID-19, enrolled during active disease. The CDR3 nucleotides read TGTGCCAGCAGCCAGAACAGGGGTGGAGGGGGCTATGGCTACACCTTC. Translated: CASSQNRGGGGYGYTF.